This entry concerns a single T cell receptor (beta chain). Germline assignment: CDR1 SNHLY and CDR2 FYNNEI. Trimming took 4 bases from V and 7 from J, leaving 14 bases between them. The CDR3 loop spans 14 amino acids. The data were taken from a study of Ad26.COV2.S vaccination and SARS-CoV-2 variants. Whole-study context: Sample donor was a member of the COV1001 Ad26.COV2.S trial arm. Participants got Ad26.COV2.S intramuscularly, once or twice 56 days apart.

Clones were sequenced by immunoSEQ multiplex PCR, and TCRdb holds only the in-frame ones, with some missing. This table has about 420,000 clones, approximately 87% appearing once. Documented treatment: around 19 received Ad26.COV2.S at low or high dose, single or two shots; several received placebo; per-sample allocation not given. Collection of samples fell on day 63 after the first vaccine or placebo injection. An Ad26 vector carrying the Wuhan-strain SARS-CoV-2 spike served as the vaccine. The specimen comprised peripheral blood, sampled in a trial of Ad26.COV2.S vaccine versus placebo. This receptor was obtained from a person aged 18-60 years who received the Ad26.COV2.S COVID-19 vaccine or a placebo. V and J are TRBV2 and TRBJ1-5, with D unresolved. CDR3 residues: CASSVGIPTQPQHF. CDR3 in DNA: TGTGCCAGCAGTGTTGGTATACCAACACAGCCCCAGCATTTT.